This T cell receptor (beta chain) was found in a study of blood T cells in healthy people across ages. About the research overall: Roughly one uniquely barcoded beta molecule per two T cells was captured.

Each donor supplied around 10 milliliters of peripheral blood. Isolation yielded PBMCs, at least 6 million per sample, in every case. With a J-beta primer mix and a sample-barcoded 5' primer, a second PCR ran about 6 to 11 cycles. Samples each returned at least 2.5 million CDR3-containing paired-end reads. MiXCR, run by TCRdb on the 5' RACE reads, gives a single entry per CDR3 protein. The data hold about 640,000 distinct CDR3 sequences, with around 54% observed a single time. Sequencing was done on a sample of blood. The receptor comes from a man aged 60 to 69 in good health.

CDR3 region: CASSHGRTNTGELFF. The CDR3 DNA reads TGCGCCAGCAGCCATGGCCGGACTAACACCGGGGAGCTGTTTTTT. This chain links TRBV4-1 with TRBJ2-2; D may be TRBD2 (5 bases). The CDR3 length is 15 residues. The V end lost 3 bases, the J end lost 2 bases, and 10 bases lay between the germline ends. Germline values: CDR1 MGHRA, CDR2 YSYEKL.